This TCR beta chain was sequenced for a study of cytomegalovirus exposure and HLA in healthy donors. Study information: Early release data held about 85 million unique TCRs from HLA-typed donors.

The CDR3 length is 15 residues. Between the trimmed V and J ends, which lost 2 bases and 5 bases, there was a span of 11 bases. Germline lookup yields CDR1 SGHKS and CDR2 YYEKEE (reference sequence). The PCR ran on 60 Vbeta and 13 Jbeta primers. Method: immunoSEQ multiplex PCR; TCRdb's copy keeps in-frame clones and lacks some. The sample has over 90,000 clones; 65% to 75% are singletons. Of note for this clone: What it binds is unknown.

Study-wide points: Productive rates of about 90% or about 30% were seen for most TCR beta V segments in an earlier analysis. CMV serostatus was the only recorded immune exposure for donors.

This TCR came from a female donor in good health and CMV-seropositive. V and J are TRBV5-5 and TRBJ1-6; possible D gene TRBD1, 5 bases. Input material: PBMCs. The CDR3 region is CASSFQGGNNSPLHF. The CDR3 region has the DNA TGTGCCAGCAGCTTCCAGGGAGGAAATAATTCACCCCTCCACTTT.